These 14 T cell receptor beta chains share one sample of origin, sequenced in a study of blood T cell repertoires in COVID-19. The protocol was immunoSEQ multiplex PCR, while the TCRdb copy is restricted to in-frame clones and leaves out a portion. Of more than 95,000 clones listed, approximately 90% were seen once; the top ten hold roughly 2%. The sequenced sample was peripheral blood. All receptors come from a human donor with active COVID-19. The donor label of this sample is uncertain.

The rearrangement uses TRBV5-4 and TRBJ2-1, with 10 positions matching TRBD2. Germline assignment: CDR1 SGHNT and CDR2 YYREEE (reference sequence). This CDR3 has 14 amino acids. The V gene end was trimmed by 0 bases and the J gene end by 10 bases; junction bases not matched to a gene: 4. CDR3 residues: CASSLVLAGVEQFF. The CDR3 nucleotides are TGTGCCAGCAGCTTGGTCCTAGCGGGGGTCGAGCAGTTCTTC. The full variable domain, in which reference TRBV5-4 and TRBJ2-1 provide the parts outside the CDR3, is ETGVTQSPTHLIKTRGQQVTLRCSSQSGHNTVSWYQQALGQGPQFIFQYYREEENGRGNFPPRFSGLQFPNYSSELNVNALELDDSALYLCASSLVLAGVEQFFGPGTRLTVL.

The V gene is TRBV6-5, the J gene TRBJ2-5; perhaps TRBD1 as D (5 bases). Deletions cut 0 bases from V and 4 bases from J, with 15 bases between. Per germline, CDR1 MNHEY and CDR2 SVGAGI. The CDR3 is 16 residues long. The CDR3 region has the DNA TGTGCCAGCAGTTACTCGCTAGGGGTTCTGGGAGAGACCCAGTACTTC. The encoded protein is CASSYSLGVLGETQYF.

This clone showed up just once. The chain links TRBV2 to TRBJ1-2; a weak D match, TRBD1 (6 bases). V was clipped by 3 bases and J by 0 bases, with 14 bases between them. This CDR3 has 16 amino acids. Germline values: CDR1 SNHLY, CDR2 FYNNEI. CDR3 in amino acids: CASSDRRQEPNYGYTF. The CDR3 DNA reads TGTGCCAGCAGTGATAGGAGACAGGAGCCTAACTATGGCTACACCTTC.

The chain uses TRBV7-6 and TRBJ1-4, with TRBD1 matching over 11 bases. With 3 bases clipped from V and 8 bases from J, the junction kept 2 bases outside the gene matches. This CDR3 comprises 14 residues. Germline V lookup: CDR1 SGHVS, CDR2 FNYEAQ. The chain's CDR3 is CASSLDRGREKLFF. The DNA for the CDR3 is TGTGCCAGCAGCTTGGACAGGGGGCGAGAAAAACTGTTTTTT.

This rearrangement joins TRBV29-1 to TRBJ1-1; 9 bases align to TRBD1. CDR1 SQVTM and CDR2 ANQGSEA come from the germline V gene. CDR3 length equals 13 residues. The CDR3 spells CATLGQGYAEAFF. The CDR3 DNA sequence: TGCGCCACGTTAGGACAGGGGTACGCTGAAGCTTTCTTT.

The genes are TRBV7-9 and TRBJ2-3, with a weak D call TRBD1 (6 bases). The germline gives CDR1 SEHNR, CDR2 FQNEAQ (reference sequence). CDR3 length equals 15 residues. V gave up 7 bases and J gave up 0 bases, with 14 bases separating them. The CDR3 spells CASIPGRGSTDTQYF. CDR3 nucleotides: TGTGCCAGCATCCCGGGCAGGGGAAGCACAGATACGCAGTATTTT.

The sample holds a few counts of this clone. For the CDR3, the DNA is TGTGCCAGTAGTCCGTACATCAGTTCTTCCATTAACTATGGCTACACCTTC. This sequence encodes CASSPYISSSINYGYTF. The chain combines TRBV19 with TRBJ1-2; D gene unclear. Germline values: CDR1 LNHDA, CDR2 SQIVND (reference sequence). This CDR3 has 17 residues. V lost 5 bases, J lost 1 base, and 20 bases lay in between.

The V call is TRBV5-6, the J call TRBJ2-1; 9 nucleotides line up with TRBD1. Germline assignment: CDR1 SGHDT and CDR2 YYEEEE. J was trimmed by 7 bases and V by 1 base; bases with no gene match: 6. The length of the CDR3 is 15 residues. CDR3 DNA sequence: TGTGCCAGCAGCTTGTACAGGGGGCTTCTGAATGAGCAGTTCTTC. This encodes CASSLYRGLLNEQFF.

J is TRBJ1-1 and V is TRBV4-3, with D uncertain. The germline V and J ends were trimmed by 4 bases and 9 bases, with 15 bases remaining between them. Germline V CDR1 and CDR2: LGHNA, YSLEER. This CDR3 has 13 amino acids. CDR3 residues: CASSPDSGKQAFF. In nucleotides, the CDR3 is TGCGCCAGCAGCCCGGATTCGGGGAAACAAGCTTTCTTT.

The chain couples TRBV6-2 or TRBV6-3 to TRBJ2-5; D is unresolved. Germline V gene sequence: CDR1 MNHEY, CDR2 SVGEGT. Trimming removed 1 base from V and 5 bases from J, with 11 bases in between. This CDR3 has 14 residues. The CDR3, as DNA: TGTGCCAGCAGTTACTACGCTAGAGAGGAGACCCAGTACTTC. It specifies CASSYYAREETQYF.

The chain employs TRBV6-5 and TRBJ1-2; a possible D gene is TRBD1 (5 bases). The germline V gene encodes CDR1 MNHEY and CDR2 SVGAGI. V lost 2 bases and J 7 bases, leaving 17 bases between the germline ends. The CDR3 sequence is 15 residues long. The CDR3 sequence: CASSYALSQGGGYTF. The CDR3 bases are TGTGCCAGCAGTTACGCCCTGTCTCAGGGTGGTGGCTACACCTTC.

The chain recombines TRBV6-6 with TRBJ2-7; 7 bases map to TRBD1. This CDR3 is 16 amino acids long. V lost 4 bases, J lost 2 bases, and 11 bases stayed unmatched. Germline V CDR1 and CDR2: MNHNY, SVGAGI (reference sequence). CDR3 coding DNA: TGTGCCAGCAGTTCCATCCGGGACAGTTCTACCTACGAGCAGTACTTC. Amino acid sequence: CASSSIRDSSTYEQYF.

This chain joins TRBV28 and TRBJ2-5, with TRBD2 matching over 16 bases. The CDR3 is 16 amino acids. Unmatched junction bases numbered 6, after V lost 6 bases and J lost 5 bases. Germline-derived CDR1 and CDR2 are MDHEN and SYDVKM. As DNA, the CDR3 is TGTGCCAGCAGATTAGGGACTAGCGGGGGGGCGGAGACCCAGTACTTC. It translates to CASRLGTSGGAETQYF. Full variable domain (rest looked up from reference TRBV28 and TRBJ2-5): DVKVTQSSRYLVKRTGEKVFLECVQDMDHENMFWYRQDPGLGLRLIYFSYDVKMKEKGDIPEGYSVSREKKERFSLILESASTNQTSMYLCASRLGTSGGAETQYFGPGTRLLVL.

The V and J genes are TRBV20-1 and TRBJ1-5, with D uncertain. Germline values: CDR1 DFQATT, CDR2 SNEGSKA (reference sequence). The CDR3 is 14 residues long. Trimming left V 3 bases short and J 4 bases short, with 13 bases between. The CDR3 region is CSASGGSPNQPQHF. The CDR3 nucleotides read TGCAGTGCTAGTGGAGGAAGCCCTAATCAGCCCCAGCATTTT.